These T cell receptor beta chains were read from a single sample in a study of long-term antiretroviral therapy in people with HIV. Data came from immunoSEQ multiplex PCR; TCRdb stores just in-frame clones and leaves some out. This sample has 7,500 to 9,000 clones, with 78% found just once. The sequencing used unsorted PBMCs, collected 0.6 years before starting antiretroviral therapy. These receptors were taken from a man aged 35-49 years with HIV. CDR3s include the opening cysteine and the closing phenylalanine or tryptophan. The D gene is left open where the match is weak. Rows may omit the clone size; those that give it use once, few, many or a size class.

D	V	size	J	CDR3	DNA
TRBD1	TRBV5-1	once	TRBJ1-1	CASSDLLSGQLNTEAFF	TGCGCCAGCAGCGACCTCCTATCGGGACAGCTCAATACTGAAGCTTTCTTT
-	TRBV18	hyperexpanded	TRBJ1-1	CASSRSGGWSTEAFF	TGTGCCAGCTCACGATCTGGGGGGTGGAGCACTGAAGCTTTCTTT
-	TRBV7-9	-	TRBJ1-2	CASSLTEYGYTF	TGTGCCAGCAGCTTAACTGAATATGGCTACACCTTC
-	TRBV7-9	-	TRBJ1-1	CASSVDTTEAFF	TGTGCCAGCAGCGTCGACACCACTGAAGCTTTCTTT
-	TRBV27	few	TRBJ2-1	CASSPSKGGRVNEQFF	TGTGCCAGCAGTCCATCTAAGGGGGGGCGTGTGAATGAGCAGTTCTTC
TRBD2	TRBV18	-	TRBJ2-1	CASSPLVSGGASEQFF	TGTGCCAGCTCACCCCTTGTTAGCGGGGGGGCCAGTGAGCAGTTCTTC
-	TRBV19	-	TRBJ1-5	CASTDRGGASQPQHF	TGTGCCAGTACCGATAGGGGGGGAGCCAGTCAGCCCCAGCATTTT
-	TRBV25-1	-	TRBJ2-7	CASSEFYEQYF	TGTGCCAGCAGTGAATTTTACGAGCAGTACTTC
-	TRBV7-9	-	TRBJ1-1	CASSPRGTPNTEAFF	TGTGCCAGCAGCCCCCGGGGCACCCCGAACACTGAAGCTTTCTTT
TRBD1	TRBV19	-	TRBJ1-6	CASRPGTGGNSPLHF	TGTGCCAGTAGGCCCGGGACAGGGGGCAATTCACCCCTCCACTTT
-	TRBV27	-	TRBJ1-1	CASSYAPNTEAFF	TGTGCCAGCAGTTATGCCCCTAACACTGAAGCTTTCTTT
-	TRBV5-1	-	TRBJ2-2	CASSLGSLGPRGTGELFF	TGCGCCAGCAGCTTGGGATCTTTGGGGCCAAGGGGCACCGGGGAGCTGTTTTTT
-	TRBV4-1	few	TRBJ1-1	CASSQGGGNTEAFF	TGCGCCAGCAGCCAAGGAGGTGGGAACACTGAAGCTTTCTTT
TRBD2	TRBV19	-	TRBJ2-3	CASSIGGNTDTQYF	TGTGCCAGTAGTATCGGGGGGAACACAGATACGCAGTATTTT
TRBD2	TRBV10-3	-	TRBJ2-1	CAISGVLSGGENNEQFF	TGTGCCATCAGTGGCGTGTTAAGCGGGGGGGAAAACAATGAGCAGTTCTTC
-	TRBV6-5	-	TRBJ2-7	CASSIAGTTYEQYF	TGTGCCAGCAGCATCGCCGGGACAACCTACGAGCAGTACTTC
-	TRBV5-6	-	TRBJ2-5	CASSPDRRETQYF	TGTGCCAGCAGCCCGGACAGAAGGGAGACCCAGTACTTC
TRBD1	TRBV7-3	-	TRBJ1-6	CASSLTGTDNSPLHF	TGTGCCAGCAGCTTAACAGGGACAGATAATTCACCCCTCCACTTT
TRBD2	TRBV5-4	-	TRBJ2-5	CASSLGSGGGQETQYF	TGTGCCAGCAGCTTGGGTAGCGGGGGGGGGCAAGAGACCCAGTACTTC
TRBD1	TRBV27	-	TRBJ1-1	CASSPGQLNTEAFF	TGTGCCAGCAGTCCGGGACAGTTGAACACTGAAGCTTTCTTT
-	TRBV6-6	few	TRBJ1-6	CASSYAGPYNSPLHF	TGTGCCAGCAGTTACGCAGGGCCCTATAATTCACCCCTCCACTTT
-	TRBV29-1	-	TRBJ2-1	CSVERGSSYNEQFF	TGCAGCGTTGAGAGGGGCAGCTCCTACAATGAGCAGTTCTTC
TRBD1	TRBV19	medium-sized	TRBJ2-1	CASSIVTGAYNEQFF	TGTGCCAGTAGTATAGTAACAGGGGCTTACAATGAGCAGTTCTTC
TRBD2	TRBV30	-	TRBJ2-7	CAWSVLAGEYEQYF	TGTGCCTGGAGTGTACTCGCGGGGGAGTACGAGCAGTACTTC
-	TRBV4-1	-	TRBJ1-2	CASSQPGYTF	TGCGCCAGCAGCCAGCCTGGCTACACCTTC
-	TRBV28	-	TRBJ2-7	CASSLFGVWYEQYF	TGTGCCAGCAGTTTATTTGGGGTTTGGTACGAGCAGTACTTC
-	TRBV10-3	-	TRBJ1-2	CAISESSSGYTF	TGTGCCATCAGTGAGTCGTCAAGCGGCTACACCTTC
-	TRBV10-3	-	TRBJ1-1	CAVLTSANTEAFF	TGTGCCGTATTAACTTCGGCGAACACTGAAGCTTTCTTT
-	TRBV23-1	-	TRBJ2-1	CASSQSEGFEDEQFF	TGCGCCAGCAGTCAATCGGAAGGGTTTGAGGATGAGCAGTTCTTC
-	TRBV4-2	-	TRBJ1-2	CASSQASGVGYGYTF	TGTGCCAGCAGCCAAGCATCCGGGGTCGGCTATGGCTACACCTTC
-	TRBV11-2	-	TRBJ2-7	CASSLARGAWAGEQYF	TGTGCCAGCAGCTTAGCTCGAGGGGCCTGGGCGGGCGAGCAGTACTTC
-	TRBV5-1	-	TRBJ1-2	CASSLGVSEGGAYGYTF	TGCGCCAGCAGCTTGGGAGTTTCTGAGGGGGGCGCTTATGGCTACACCTTC
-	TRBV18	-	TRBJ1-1	CASSPNSANTEAFF	TGTGCCAGCTCACCAAATTCCGCGAACACTGAAGCTTTCTTT
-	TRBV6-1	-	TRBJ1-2	CASSEGGMGYGYTF	TGTGCCAGCAGTGAAGGGGGGATGGGCTATGGCTACACCTTC
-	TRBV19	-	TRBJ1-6	CASRQGDSPLHF	TGTGCCAGTAGACAGGGTGATTCACCCCTCCACTTT
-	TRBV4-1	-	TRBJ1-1	CASSHTRDFAFF	TGCGCCAGCAGCCATACCCGGGACTTTGCTTTCTTT
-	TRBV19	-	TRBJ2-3	CASSRTAARDTQYF	TGTGCCAGTAGTAGGACGGCTGCACGAGATACGCAGTATTTT
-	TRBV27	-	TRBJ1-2	CASSIRLATGPADYGYTF	TGTGCCAGCAGCATTAGGCTCGCCACAGGGCCTGCAGACTATGGCTACACCTTC
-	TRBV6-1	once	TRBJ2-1	CASSHGDSYNEQFF	TGTGCCAGCAGCCACGGTGACTCCTACAATGAGCAGTTCTTC
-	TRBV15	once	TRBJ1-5	CATSEGAWSNQPQHF	TGTGCCACCAGCGAGGGTGCTTGGAGCAATCAGCCCCAGCATTTT
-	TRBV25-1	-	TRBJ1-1	CASSEYVGQSLRAFF	TGTGCCAGCAGTGAATATGTGGGGCAGTCCCTGAGAGCTTTCTTT
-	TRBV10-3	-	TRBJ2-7	CAIRGPKPSEQYF	TGTGCCATCAGGGGACCAAAACCCTCCGAGCAGTACTTC
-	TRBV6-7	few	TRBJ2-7	CASSYPQDFSYEQYF	TGTGCCAGCAGTTACCCACAGGATTTCTCCTACGAGCAGTACTTC
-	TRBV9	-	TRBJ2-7	CASSVGGGSREQYF	TGTGCCAGCAGCGTAGGAGGAGGGTCCCGCGAGCAGTACTTC
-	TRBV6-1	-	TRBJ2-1	CASSEGRSYNEQFF	TGTGCCAGCAGTGAGGGGCGCTCCTACAATGAGCAGTTCTTC
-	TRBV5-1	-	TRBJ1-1	CASSLDSYGNTEAFF	TGCGCCAGCAGCTTGGATTCCTACGGGAACACTGAAGCTTTCTTT
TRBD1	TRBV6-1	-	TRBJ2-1	CASREGQTPQFF	TGTGCCAGCAGAGAGGGACAGACGCCCCAGTTCTTC
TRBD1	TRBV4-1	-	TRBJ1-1	CASSQDPIAGDRGFEAFF	TGCGCCAGCAGCCAAGATCCCATCGCCGGGGACAGGGGATTTGAAGCTTTCTTT
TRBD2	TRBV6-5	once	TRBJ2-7	CASRPESGDSYEQYF	TGTGCCAGCAGACCCGAGAGCGGGGACTCCTACGAGCAGTACTTC
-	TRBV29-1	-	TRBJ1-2	CSVEDPGSGNYGYTF	TGCAGCGTTGAGGACCCGGGTTCTGGAAACTATGGCTACACCTTC